Sequencing of this T cell receptor beta chain was carried out in a study of cytomegalovirus exposure and HLA in healthy donors. Broader study findings: In a later analysis, several top co-occurrence clusters appeared linked to parvovirus B19, influenza, CMV and Epstein-Barr virus. The majority of TCR sequences were rare, yet some public TCRs appeared in many donors. Researchers reported in a later analysis that a missense DCLRE1C variant was tied to TCR beta V- and J-gene trimming. In a later analysis, donors in an Asian-associated ancestry cluster reportedly had fewer N-insertions in productive TCRs than the cohort mean.

Worth noting for this clone: Its antigen is currently unknown.

CDR1 is SQVTM and CDR2 is ANQGSEA in the germline V gene. The V and J ends lost 2 bases and 1 base, in that order; junction bases with no gene match: 5. This CDR3 contains 16 residues. The PCR used 60 Vbeta and 13 Jbeta primers. Generated by immunoSEQ multiplex PCR, the TCRdb table keeps only in-frame clones and is missing some. The repertoire holds some 65,000 clones, 62% seen once, with about 3% in the top ten. The chain links TRBV29-1 to TRBJ2-1; 10 nucleotides agree with TRBD1. Specimen: PBMCs. The clonotype comes from a man aged 25 to 40 in good health and CMV-seronegative. The CDR3 is CSVESDRGQSYNEQFF. For the CDR3, the DNA is TGCAGCGTTGAAAGCGACAGGGGGCAATCCTACAATGAGCAGTTCTTC.